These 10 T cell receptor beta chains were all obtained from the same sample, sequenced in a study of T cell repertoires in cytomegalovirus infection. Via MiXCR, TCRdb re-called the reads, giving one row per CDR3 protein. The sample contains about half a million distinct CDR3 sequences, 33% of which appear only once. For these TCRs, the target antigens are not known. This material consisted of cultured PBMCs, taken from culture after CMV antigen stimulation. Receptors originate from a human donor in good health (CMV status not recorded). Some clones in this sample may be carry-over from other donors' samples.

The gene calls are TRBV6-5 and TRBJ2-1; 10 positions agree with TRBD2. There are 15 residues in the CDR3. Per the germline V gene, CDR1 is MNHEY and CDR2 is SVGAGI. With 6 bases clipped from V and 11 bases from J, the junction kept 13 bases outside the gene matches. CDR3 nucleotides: TGTGCCAGCAGGCCCGGGACTAGCGCCATAGCACAGCAGTTCTTC. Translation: CASRPGTSAIAQQFF.

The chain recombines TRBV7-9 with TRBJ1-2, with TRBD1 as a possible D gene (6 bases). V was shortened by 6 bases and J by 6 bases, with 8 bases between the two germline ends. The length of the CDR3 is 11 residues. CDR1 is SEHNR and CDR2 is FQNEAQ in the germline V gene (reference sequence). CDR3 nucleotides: TGTGCCAGCAGGAGGGGGGATGGCTACACCTTC. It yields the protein CASRRGDGYTF.

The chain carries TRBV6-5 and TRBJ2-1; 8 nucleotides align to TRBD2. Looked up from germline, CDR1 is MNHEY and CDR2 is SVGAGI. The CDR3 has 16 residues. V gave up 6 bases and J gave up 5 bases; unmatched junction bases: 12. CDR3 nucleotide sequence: TGTGCCAGCAGATTTACCGGACTAGCCGGCAACAATGAGCAGTTCTTC. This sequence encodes CASRFTGLAGNNEQFF.

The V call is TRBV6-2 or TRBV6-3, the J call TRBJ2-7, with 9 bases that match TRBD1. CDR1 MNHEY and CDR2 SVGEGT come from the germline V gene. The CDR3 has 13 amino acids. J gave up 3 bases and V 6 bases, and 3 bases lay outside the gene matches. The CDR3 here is CASRTDRGYEQYF. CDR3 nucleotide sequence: TGTGCCAGCAGGACGGACAGGGGCTACGAGCAGTACTTC.

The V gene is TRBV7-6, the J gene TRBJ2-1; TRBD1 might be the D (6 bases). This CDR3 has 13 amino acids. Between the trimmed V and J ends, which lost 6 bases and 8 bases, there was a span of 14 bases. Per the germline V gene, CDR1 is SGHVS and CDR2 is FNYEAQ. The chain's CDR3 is CASRWGQHDEQFF. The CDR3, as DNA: TGTGCCAGCAGATGGGGACAACACGATGAGCAGTTCTTC.

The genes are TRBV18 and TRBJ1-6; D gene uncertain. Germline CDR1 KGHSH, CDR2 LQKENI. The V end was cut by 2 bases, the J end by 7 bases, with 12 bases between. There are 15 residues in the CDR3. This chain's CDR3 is CASSPVSALNSPLHF. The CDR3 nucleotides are TGTGCCAGCTCACCAGTTTCAGCCCTCAATTCACCCCTCCACTTT.

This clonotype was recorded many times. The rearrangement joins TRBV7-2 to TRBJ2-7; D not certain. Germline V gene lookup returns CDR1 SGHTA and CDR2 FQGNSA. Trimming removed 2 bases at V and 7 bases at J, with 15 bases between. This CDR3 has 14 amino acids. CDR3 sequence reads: CASSLSGTLLEQYF. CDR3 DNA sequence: TGTGCCAGCAGCTTATCAGGAACCCTTTTGGAGCAGTACTTC. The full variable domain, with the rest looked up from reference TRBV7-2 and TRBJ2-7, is GAGVSQSPSNKVTEKGKDVELRCDPISGHTALYWYRQSLGQGLEFLIYFQGNSAPDKSGLPSDRFSAERTGGSVSTLTIQRTQQEDSAVYLCASSLSGTLLEQYFGPGTRLTVT.

The CDR3 sequence: CASSVGHGSYNEQFF. The DNA for the CDR3 is TGTGCCAGCAGCGTGGGACACGGCTCCTACAATGAGCAGTTCTTC. The gene calls are TRBV7-2 and TRBJ2-1, with TRBD1 as a possible D gene (6 bases). Germline CDR1 is SGHTA and CDR2 is FQGNSA. This CDR3 region has 15 residues. Trimming took 5 bases from V and 0 from J, leaving 11 bases between them.

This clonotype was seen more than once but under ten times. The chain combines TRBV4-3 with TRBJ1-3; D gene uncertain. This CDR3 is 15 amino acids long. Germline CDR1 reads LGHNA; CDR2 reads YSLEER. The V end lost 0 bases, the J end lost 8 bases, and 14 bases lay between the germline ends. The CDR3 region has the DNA TGCGCCAGCAGCCAAGATCAGGCCAGTGTGGACACCATATATTTT. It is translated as CASSQDQASVDTIYF.

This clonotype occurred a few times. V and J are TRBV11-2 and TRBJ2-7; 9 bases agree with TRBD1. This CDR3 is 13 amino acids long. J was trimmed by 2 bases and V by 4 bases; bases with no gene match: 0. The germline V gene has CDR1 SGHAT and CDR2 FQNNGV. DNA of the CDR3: TGTGCCAGCAGCTGGACAGGGGCCTACGAGCAGTACGTC. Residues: CASSWTGAYEQYV.